Listed here are 19 T cell receptor beta chains from one sample, sequenced in a study of regulatory T cells in long-lasting Graves disease. Assembly of TCR beta libraries relied on iRepertoire HTBI primers together with Arm-PCR of CDR3 regions. TCRdb passed the multiplex PCR reads through MiXCR, listing each CDR3 protein once. Among hundreds of thousands of distinct CDR3 sequences, over 15% were seen once, and the ten largest hold 30%. Time point given: newly diagnosed GD, antithyroid drugs for less than 3 months. Construction of the TCR library relied on RNA isolated from PBMCs. These data were also filed under a second study, of T cells in Graves' hyperthyroidism and ophthalmopathy.

The sequencing here drew on peripheral blood mononuclear cells (PBMCs), taken at new diagnosis, from a patient treated with antithyroid drugs. These receptors came from a man in his forties or fifties with Graves disease.

This clonotype was observed many times. A read error is possible here, since a much larger clone lies one base away. The V call is TRBV12-3 or TRBV12-4, the J call TRBJ1-1; TRBD1 might be the D (5 bases). The CDR3 is made up of 12 amino acids. With 5 bases removed from V and 1 base from J, the gap between germline ends came to 5 bases. The DNA of the CDR3 is TGTGCCAGCAGTGACAGGAACACTGAAGCTTTCTTT. As protein: CASSDRNTEAFF.

This clonotype was detected many times. V usage is TRBV7-9 and J usage is TRBJ2-3; D is uncertain. The CDR3 length is 12 residues. Trimming cost V 4 bases and J 6 bases, with 8 bases left between them. Germline CDR1 reads SEHNR; CDR2 reads FQNEAQ (reference sequence). The DNA for the CDR3 is TGTGCCAGCAGCTACGACTTGGATACGCAGTATTTT. Amino acids: CASSYDLDTQYF.

The chain joins TRBV24-1 to TRBJ2-3, with no clear D. V gave up 1 base and J gave up 2 bases, with 12 bases separating them. Per germline, CDR1 KGHDR and CDR2 SFDVKD. The CDR3 totals 16 residues. The CDR3 DNA reads TGTGCCACCAGTGATTTAAAAAGTTCACACACAGATACGCAGTATTTT. Its protein is CATSDLKSSHTDTQYF.

This clonotype has ten or more counts. The chain carries TRBV9 and TRBJ2-5; no clear D gene. Germline V lookup: CDR1 SGDLS, CDR2 YYNGEE. The ends were cut back, 3 bases at V and 2 bases at J, with 17 bases in the middle. This CDR3 spans 16 amino acids. CDR3 coding DNA: TGTGCCAGCAGCGGGGATCCTTACAACCAACAAGAGACCCAGTACTTC. It yields the protein CASSGDPYNQQETQYF.

This clonotype showed up many times. V gene TRBV7-9 combines with J gene TRBJ2-5, with D possibly being TRBD1 (5 bases). The V gene lost 6 bases and the J gene lost 2 bases, with 13 bases spanning the gap. This CDR3 comprises 14 residues. The V gene's germline CDR1 is SEHNR and CDR2 FQNEAQ (reference sequence). CDR3 coding DNA: TGTGCCAGCAGTATATCAGGGTTTCAAGAGACCCAGTACTTC. Protein product: CASSISGFQETQYF.

This clonotype was seen only a few times. The CDR3 coding sequence is TGTGCCAGCAGCTTAGCGCCGGCCAGACCCCTCCACTTT. It yields the protein CASSLAPARPLHF. The chain employs TRBV7-2 and TRBJ1-6; D not resolved. Germline CDR1 is SGHTA and CDR2 is FQGNSA. The germline V and J ends were trimmed by 0 bases and 12 bases, with 9 bases remaining between them. The CDR3 is 13 residues long.

This clonotype showed up many times. CDR3 in DNA: TGCAGTGCTGCTGGGGGACAGGGGGCCTACGAGCAGTACTTC. It specifies CSAAGGQGAYEQYF. The chain links TRBV20-1 to TRBJ2-7; 11 bases are shared with TRBD1. V was clipped by 5 bases and J by 2 bases; unmatched bases: 5. Germline V gene sequence: CDR1 DFQATT, CDR2 SNEGSKA (reference sequence). CDR3 size: 14 residues.

This clonotype was counted between two and nine times. The V gene is TRBV5-6, the J gene TRBJ1-1, with TRBD1 as a possible D gene (5 bases). The CDR3 length is 14 residues. CDR1 is SGHDT and CDR2 is YYEEEE in the germline V gene. The V gene lost 2 bases and the J gene lost 1 base, with 9 bases spanning the gap. The CDR3 DNA reads TGTGCCAGCAGCTTTGTGACAGAGAACACTGAAGCTTTCTTT. It is translated as CASSFVTENTEAFF. Complete variable domain (other parts from reference TRBV5-6 and TRBJ1-1): DAGVTQSPTHLIKTRGQQVTLRCSPKSGHDTVSWYQQALGQGPQFIFQYYEEEERQRGNFPDRFSGHQFPNYSSELNVNALLLGDSALYLCASSFVTENTEAFFGQGTRLTVV.

The CDR3: CASSQLTDRVRNQPQHF. The CDR3 region has the DNA TGTGCCAGCAGTCAATTAACGGACAGGGTCCGCAATCAGCCCCAGCATTTT. V gene TRBV28 combines with J gene TRBJ1-5, with 8 bases aligning to TRBD1. The germline V gene encodes CDR1 MDHEN and CDR2 SYDVKM. V lost 5 bases, J lost 2 bases, and 11 bases stayed unmatched. CDR3 length: 17 residues.

This clonotype was observed many times. The genes are TRBV6-1 and TRBJ1-2; 7 nucleotides match TRBD1. Losses at the gene ends were 5 bases for V and 7 bases for J; bases not matched to a gene: 4. Germline V gene data show CDR1 as MNHNS and CDR2 as SASEGT. The CDR3 length is 12 residues. CDR3 protein: CASSRQGGGYTF. The CDR3 nucleotides are TGTGCCAGCAGTCGACAGGGAGGTGGCTACACCTTC.

This clonotype came up many times. The rearrangement joins TRBV20-1 to TRBJ2-5, with 8 nucleotides matching TRBD1. The CDR3 is made up of 12 amino acids. CDR1 DFQATT and CDR2 SNEGSKA come from the germline V gene (reference sequence). With V trimmed by 5 bases and J by 4 bases, 3 bases remained unmatched. CDR3 sequence: CSAPDRAETQYF. The CDR3 DNA reads as TGCAGTGCTCCGGACAGGGCAGAGACCCAGTACTTC.

V usage is TRBV7-9 and J usage is TRBJ2-1, with D tentatively TRBD2 (5 bases). The length of the CDR3 is 13 residues. CDR1 SEHNR and CDR2 FQNEAQ come from the germline V gene (reference sequence). V was shortened by 1 base and J by 8 bases, with 9 bases between the two germline ends. The CDR3 region has the DNA TGTGCCAGCAGCTTAGTTAGCGCGGATGAGCAGTTCTTC. Protein: CASSLVSADEQFF.

This clonotype was recorded at least ten times. CDR3 protein: CAISESKGVGEKLFF. The DNA for the CDR3 is TGTGCCATCAGTGAGTCGAAAGGTGTTGGCGAAAAACTGTTTTTT. The rearrangement links TRBV10-3 to TRBJ1-4, with D unresolved. CDR3 length equals 15 residues. Germline V CDR1 and CDR2: ENHRY, SYGVKD. V lost 0 bases and J 8 bases, leaving 13 bases between the germline ends.

Points on this clonotype: A read error is likely here: a far larger clone is one base away. V usage is TRBV5-6 and J usage is TRBJ2-1; perhaps TRBD1 as D (5 bases). CDR1 and CDR2 (germline): SGHDT, YYEEEE. This CDR3 has 12 residues. Trimming left V 1 base short and J 10 bases short, with 9 bases between. CDR3 protein: CASSLWTYEQFF. For the CDR3, the DNA is TGTGCCAGCAGCTTGTGGACATACGAGCAGTTCTTC.

Only one count was recorded for this clonotype. The genes are TRBV28 and TRBJ1-1, with 11 bases matching TRBD1. The J segment lost 4 bases and the V segment lost 7 bases, leaving 8 bases of the junction unmatched. The CDR3 contains 15 residues. CDR1 is MDHEN, CDR2 SYDVKM, per germline. The CDR3 loop reads CASNPADRGLTEAFF. In nucleotides, the CDR3 is TGTGCCAGCAACCCGGCGGACAGGGGGCTCACTGAAGCTTTCTTT.

This clonotype was seen many times. The chain has TRBV6-5 and TRBJ2-5; 8 positions agree with TRBD2. The J segment lost 4 bases and the V segment lost 0 bases, leaving 4 bases of the junction unmatched. Germline lookup yields CDR1 MNHEY and CDR2 SVGAGI. The CDR3 runs 15 residues. This chain's CDR3 is CASSYSGLARETQYF. For the CDR3, the DNA is TGTGCCAGCAGTTACTCCGGACTAGCTCGAGAGACCCAGTACTTC.

The chain has TRBV7-3 and TRBJ2-2; a possible D gene is TRBD2 (5 bases). Trimming removed 5 bases at V and 3 bases at J, with 10 bases between. This CDR3 is 14 amino acids long. Germline V gene lookup returns CDR1 SGHTA and CDR2 FQGTGA. CDR3 sequence (DNA): TGTGCCAGCAGCGCCAATAGCGACACCGGGGAGCTGTTTTTT. Amino acids: CASSANSDTGELFF.

This clonotype was recorded at least ten times. The gene calls are TRBV28 and TRBJ2-5; 8 positions match TRBD2. Germline V gene sequence: CDR1 MDHEN, CDR2 SYDVKM. CDR3 length: 15 amino acids. Trimming took 3 bases from V and 5 from J; bases not matched to a gene: 8. This CDR3 reads CASSLQPGGRETQYF. CDR3 nucleotides: TGTGCCAGCAGTTTGCAGCCGGGGGGGCGGGAGACCCAGTACTTC.

This clonotype was seen many times. The chain links TRBV11-2 to TRBJ2-7, with D hard to call. V lost 0 bases and J 3 bases, leaving 12 bases between the germline ends. Germline V lookup: CDR1 SGHAT, CDR2 FQNNGV. This CDR3 comprises 15 residues. The CDR3 is CASSLEAPASYEQYF. In DNA form, the CDR3 reads TGTGCCAGCAGCTTAGAAGCTCCGGCTAGCTACGAGCAGTACTTC. Filled out from reference TRBV11-2 and TRBJ2-7, the complete variable domain reads EAGVAQSPRYKIIEKRQSVAFWCNPISGHATLYWYQQILGQGPKLLIQFQNNGVVDDSQLPKDRFSAERLKGVDSTLKIQPAKLEDSAVYLCASSLEAPASYEQYFGPGTRLTVT.